Listed below are T cell receptor beta chains from one sample, sequenced in a study of T-cell memory formation after mild COVID-19. TCRdb reprocessed the 5' RACE reads via MiXCR and lists one record per CDR3 protein. The table includes approximately 170,000 distinct CDR3 sequences, 10% to 15% detected once. Sequenced sample: PBMCs or a T cell subset sorted from them (not recorded which). These receptors came from a man between 18 and 29 years old who had mild COVID-19 (a few samples of this study predate the infection). Cell type and time point are not known. Both conserved end residues are part of each CDR3. A D gene is named only where the DNA matches it firmly. The size entry is marked missing in some rows and otherwise reads once, few, many or a size class.

few | TRBJ2-7 | TRBV29-1 | NA | CSVGRGQHEQYF | TGCAGCGTTGGGAGGGGACAGCACGAGCAGTACTTC
few | TRBJ2-1 | TRBV18 | TRBD2 | CASSPPLGLAGHNEQFF | TGTGCCAGCTCACCACCGTTGGGACTAGCGGGCCACAATGAGCAGTTCTTC
NA | TRBJ2-2 | TRBV7-2 | NA | CASSLRGSHTGELFF | TGTGCCAGCAGCTTAAGAGGCTCACACACCGGGGAGCTGTTTTTT
few | TRBJ1-2 | TRBV27 | NA | CASGTYGIPYGYTF | TGTGCCAGCGGGACTTACGGGATTCCTTATGGCTACACCTTC
NA | TRBJ2-5 | TRBV2 | NA | CAGKKETQYF | TGTGCCGGAAAAAAAGAGACCCAGTACTTC
few | TRBJ2-3 | TRBV24-1 | NA | CATSDSASTDTQYF | TGTGCCACCAGTGATTCGGCTAGCACAGATACGCAGTATTTT
few | TRBJ2-3 | TRBV5-1 | NA | CASSYSPSSTDTQYF | TGCGCCAGCAGCTACTCCCCCTCTAGCACAGATACGCAGTATTTT
few | TRBJ1-2 | TRBV6-6 | NA | CASTRPGGPGYTF | TGTGCCAGCACCCGACCTGGGGGACCTGGCTACACCTTC
many | TRBJ1-6 | TRBV20-1 | TRBD1 | CSAPKTGRDSPLHF | TGCAGTGCTCCAAAGACAGGGAGGGATTCACCCCTCCACTTT
many | TRBJ2-3 | TRBV5-5 | NA | CASTRGVSTDTQYF | TGTGCCAGCACCAGAGGGGTTTCCACAGATACGCAGTATTTT
NA | TRBJ2-3 | TRBV4-1 | NA | CASSQDYGSGRDTQYF | TGCGCCAGCAGCCAAGATTACGGTTCGGGCCGGGATACGCAGTATTTT
NA | TRBJ1-2 | TRBV10-2 | TRBD1 | CASSRQGVGGYTF | TGCGCCAGCAGCAGACAGGGTGTGGGCGGCTACACCTTC
few | TRBJ1-1 | TRBV5-1 | NA | CASSFDGRGVGTEAFF | TGCGCCAGCAGCTTCGATGGGAGGGGCGTGGGCACTGAAGCTTTCTTT
NA | TRBJ2-3 | TRBV9 | NA | CASSVLGGLADTQYF | TGTGCCAGCAGCGTATTGGGGGGGCTTGCAGATACGCAGTATTTT
few | TRBJ2-3 | TRBV7-2 | NA | CASSLSFIRDTQYF | TGTGCCAGCAGCCTGTCTTTTATCCGGGATACGCAGTATTTT
few | TRBJ1-5 | TRBV10-3 | NA | CAVAADSNQPQHF | TGTGCCGTGGCAGCCGACAGCAATCAGCCCCAGCATTTT
NA | TRBJ2-3 | TRBV12-3/TRBV12-4 | NA | CANQLRGVTDTQYF | TGTGCCAACCAATTGAGAGGGGTGACAGATACGCAGTATTTT
NA | TRBJ2-5 | TRBV7-2 | NA | CASSLGLVQVETQYF | TGTGCCAGCAGCTTGGGGCTAGTTCAGGTAGAGACCCAGTACTTC
many | TRBJ2-7 | TRBV5-1 | TRBD2 | CASSLAASGYEQYF | TGCGCCAGCAGCTTGGCCGCTAGCGGATACGAGCAGTACTTC
few | TRBJ2-5 | TRBV6-6 | NA | CASRLRGAKGTQYF | TGTGCCAGTAGGTTGAGGGGGGCCAAAGGGACCCAGTACTTC
few | TRBJ2-3 | TRBV7-2 | NA | CASSLNGGAQRDTQYF | TGTGCCAGCAGCTTGAACGGGGGCGCCCAGCGGGATACGCAGTATTTT
NA | TRBJ1-1 | TRBV12-3/TRBV12-4 | TRBD1 | CASRVPGQGGSTEAFF | TGTGCCAGCAGGGTTCCGGGACAGGGAGGGAGCACTGAAGCTTTCTTT
NA | TRBJ2-7 | TRBV29-1 | TRBD2 | CSFIGGVEQYF | TGCAGCTTCATTGGGGGGGTCGAGCAGTACTTC
few | TRBJ2-5 | TRBV5-1 | TRBD2 | CASSLAGRAQETQYF | TGCGCCAGCAGCTTGGCAGGGAGGGCCCAAGAGACCCAGTACTTC